This TCR beta chain was documented in a study of identical twins (dated by TCRdb to 2015 to 2016). Background for the entire study: The study deep-sequenced TCR alpha and beta repertoires from monozygotic twins, unrelated adults of various ages and cord blood to test whether fetal clonotypes persist. To rule out contamination, the twin experiments were replicated at different times with different library preparation protocols. Findings and caveats that apply to the study as a whole: Excess twin sharing in beta out-of-frame sequences was weaker because fewer shared sequences lowered the signal-to-noise ratio. Compared with coincidental sharing between unrelated individuals, out-of-frame TCR alpha sequences shared between twins showed an excess of sequences with low generation probability. Abundant cord blood beta clonotypes carried fewer insertions; young adult naive repertoires showed a weaker similar trend, while memory repertoires showed none. Because the same donors could not be followed over many years, conclusions were based on cross-sectional statistical analysis. Zero-insertion analyses could be partly confounded by invariant T cells such as MAIT and iNKT, although diverse VJ usage argued against such confounding for most clonotypes. Out-of-frame TCR alpha sharing in monozygotic twins was systematically underestimated by recombination models, whereas sharing between unrelated individuals was in agreement with the recombination models.

Library construction relied on 5' RACE. Sequencing was carried out with an Illumina HiSeq 2000. A universal primer binding site was added through template switching, and the final cDNA carried a unique molecular identifier so that TCR cDNA molecules could be counted accurately. Specific primers in the conserved constant-segment region were used to synthesize first-strand cDNA for the TCR alpha and beta chains. To control for contamination, each cDNA library was double barcoded with a SMART-Mk sample barcode plus Illumina barcodes. Two successive PCR steps introduced TruSeq adapter sequences along with Illumina sample barcodes. TCR alpha and beta cDNA libraries were sequenced on the Illumina HiSeq platform with custom primers. Per the authors' processing: Unique molecular identifiers were extracted from raw reads with MiGEC, and CDR3 positions were determined with MiXCR. Recombination models were inferred per individual with the repgenHMM and IGoR tools using an EM algorithm. The tcR package in R was used for shared clonotype analysis, with sharing normalized by the product of cloneset sizes. Out-of-frame nonproductive sequences were analyzed to study raw recombination free of thymic and clonal selection effects. TCRdb reworked the public reads: Q25 trimming with fastp, MiXCR clone assembly, productive beta chains retained. Each CDR3 protein appears once, grouped with its most common genes and DNA. The V and J calls were not made by the authors but by TCRdb's processing. The sample table lists about 220,000 distinct CDR3 sequences, around 8% of them with a count of one. Less than 2.5% of the sample comes from the top ten.

Remarks on this clonotype: Its antigen is currently not known. A read error may account for a junction end that differs from germline.

The CDR3 sequence holds 15 residues, the cysteine and phenylalanine included. Only the CDR3 DNA stays, 45 bases, in frame from base 1. CDR1 and CDR2 (MNHEY, SVGEGT) derive from the germline V gene. All donors were healthy Caucasians. The twin cohort comprised three pairs of female monozygotic twins, all aged about 18 to 30 years. Using Miltenyi CD45RO+ enrichment and human naive T-cell isolation kits, memory (CD45RO+) and naive T cells were isolated from PBMC. The same specimen was also included in a second study, on yellow fever vaccine responses in identical twins. The other study reports the following: The authors reported that the T cell response to vaccination in identical twins appeared partly convergent and partly personalized. The study precisely tracked vaccine-responding T cell clones in identical twins.

The TCR was taken from a woman aged 18-35 years in good health. The sample consisted of memory (CD45RO+) T cells sorted from blood. Interpreted using the paper, the cell subset or site label stands for: CD45RO+ enriched T cells. Rearrangement joined TRBV6-2 or TRBV6-3 to TRBJ2-3; 12 bases in between match TRBD1. The CDR3 reads CAGSFRDRGRGTQYF. The DNA reads as follows: TGTGCCGGCAGTTTCCGGGACAGGGGGCGCGGTACGCAGTATTTT.